This entry lists 10 T cell receptor beta chains sequenced from one sample in a study of blood T cell repertoires in COVID-19. Some clones are missing from TCRdb's copy, which holds only in-frame ones; the method was immunoSEQ multiplex PCR. The profile shows fewer than 400,000 clones, 85% of them singletons. Sequenced: peripheral blood. The receptors shown here come from a young woman with acute or convalescent COVID-19.

CDR3 nucleotides: TGTGCCAGCAGCTTAAATGGGGGCAGCTCCTACAATGAGCAGTTCTTC. Protein: CASSLNGGSSYNEQFF. The genes are TRBV7-3 and TRBJ2-1, with D perhaps TRBD1 (6 bases). The CDR3 is made up of 16 amino acids. Germline V lookup: CDR1 SGHTA, CDR2 FQGTGA. V lost 1 base to trimming and J lost 0 bases, with 10 bases between them.

This chain uses TRBV27 with TRBJ1-6, with a weak D call TRBD1 (6 bases). Per germline, CDR1 MNHEY and CDR2 SMNVEV (reference sequence). The V and J ends lost 5 bases and 4 bases respectively, with 6 bases between them. The CDR3 has 13 residues. CDR3: CASSQGYNSPLHF. Written as DNA, the CDR3 is TGTGCCAGCAGTCAGGGGTATAATTCACCCCTCCACTTT.

This clone was seen many times. The chain employs TRBV10-1 and TRBJ2-7; the D gene is possibly TRBD1 (6 bases). Trimming pared 0 bases from V and 4 bases from J, leaving 19 bases between. CDR3 length equals 17 residues. Germline lookup yields CDR1 WNHNN and CDR2 SYGVQD (reference sequence). The chain's CDR3 is CASSESGTQGGDYEQYF. The CDR3 nucleotides are TGCGCCAGCAGTGAGTCTGGGACACAAGGTGGGGATTACGAGCAGTACTTC.

The chain links TRBV5-1 to TRBJ2-2; maybe TRBD2 (5 bases). V was cut by 1 base and J by 6 bases, with 7 bases left in between. Germline V gives CDR1 SGHRS, CDR2 YFSETQ. The CDR3 has 13 residues. The CDR3 nucleotides read TGCGCCAGCAGCTTGATAGCGTCCGGGGAGCTGTTTTTT. Its protein is CASSLIASGELFF. Full variable domain (rest looked up from reference TRBV5-1 and TRBJ2-2): KAGVTQTPRYLIKTRGQQVTLSCSPISGHRSVSWYQQTPGQGLQFLFEYFSETQRNKGNFPGRFSGRQFSNSRSEMNVSTLELGDSALYLCASSLIASGELFFGEGSRLTVL.

This sequence joins TRBV5-1 and TRBJ1-1; no firm D call. Germline lookup yields CDR1 SGHRS and CDR2 YFSETQ. Trimming removed 9 bases from V and 1 base from J, with 16 bases in between. The CDR3 has 14 amino acids. CDR3 sequence: CATSFGTENTEAFF. CDR3 nucleotide sequence: TGCGCCACATCTTTCGGAACAGAGAACACTGAAGCTTTCTTT. The full variable domain, in which reference TRBV5-1 and TRBJ1-1 provide the parts outside the CDR3, is KAGVTQTPRYLIKTRGQQVTLSCSPISGHRSVSWYQQTPGQGLQFLFEYFSETQRNKGNFPGRFSGRQFSNSRSEMNVSTLELGDSALYLCATSFGTENTEAFFGQGTRLTVV.

The V call is TRBV15, the J call TRBJ1-2, with TRBD1 matching over 7 bases. In germline, CDR1 is LNHNV, CDR2 YYDKDF (reference sequence). The CDR3 runs 13 residues. After removal of 4 bases from V and 1 base from J, the junction contained 0 bases not matched to a gene. CDR3 in DNA: TGTGCCACCAGCACAGGGGGTAACTATGGCTACACCTTC. Translating it yields CATSTGGNYGYTF.

The rearrangement joins TRBV5-8 to TRBJ2-7; D is perhaps TRBD1 (6 bases). This CDR3 has 14 residues. V gave up 4 bases and J gave up 2 bases, with 13 bases separating them. Germline V CDR1 and CDR2: SGHTS, YDEGEE. The CDR3 nucleotides are TGTGCCAGCAGCGGCGCGCGGACAGCCTACGAGCAGTACTTC. This codes for CASSGARTAYEQYF.

This clone appeared once. Here the CDR3 DNA reads TGTGCCAGCAGCTCGGGTAGCAATCAGCCCCAGCATTTT. Encoded protein: CASSSGSNQPQHF. The gene calls are TRBV9 and TRBJ1-5, with D unclear. Germline V gene lookup returns CDR1 SGDLS and CDR2 YYNGEE. Trimming stripped 4 bases from V and 0 bases from J, with 5 bases between. CDR3 length equals 13 residues.

CDR3 sequence (DNA): TGTGCCAGCAGCGCGCGGGGGTCGGGCACTGAAGCTTTCTTT. It translates to CASSARGSGTEAFF. This chain connects TRBV7-9 to TRBJ1-1; D is possibly TRBD1 (5 bases). The CDR3 covers 14 residues. Germline V gene sequence: CDR1 SEHNR, CDR2 FQNEAQ (reference sequence). The ends were cut back, 5 bases at V and 4 bases at J, with 14 bases in the middle.

This clone was seen just once. The CDR3 nucleotides are TGTGCCAGCAGCGCGGCGGGACAGGGGGTCTACGAGCAGTACTTC. It encodes CASSAAGQGVYEQYF. The J gene is TRBJ2-7, the V gene TRBV9; the match to TRBD1 covers 11 bases. The trim removed 3 bases at V and 3 bases at J, leaving 5 bases unmatched. The CDR3 contains 15 residues. Germline CDR1 and CDR2: SGDLS and YYNGEE.